A single sample gave rise to the 24 T cell receptor beta chains below, sequenced in a study of tumor-infiltrating lymphocytes in localized non-small cell lung cancer. TCRdb's table, derived via immunoSEQ multiplex PCR, lists solely in-frame clones and lacks some. The sample lists under 15,000 clones; roughly 70% were seen once. Sequencing was carried out using lung tumor tissue. The receptors originated from a human donor with non-small cell lung cancer.

The rearrangement uses TRBV5-1 and TRBJ1-1, with 8 positions matching TRBD1. CDR1 and CDR2 from the germline V gene are SGHRS and YFSETQ. The length of the CDR3 is 15 residues. V lost 2 bases and J lost 4; bases outside the gene matches: 7. The CDR3 loop reads CASSFHDRGTTEAFF. The CDR3 bases are TGCGCCAGCAGCTTCCACGACAGGGGAACCACTGAAGCTTTCTTT.

About this clone itself: At one boundary the junction diverges from the germline segment, which might be a read error. The rearrangement joins TRBV5-1 to TRBJ1-5; D is unclear. The V gene's germline CDR1 is SGHRS and CDR2 YFSETQ. The CDR3 runs 15 residues. The CDR3 DNA sequence: TGTGCCAGCAGCCCCCTAGCCTCCGCCAATCAGCCCCAGCATTTT. This encodes CASSPLASANQPQHF. Complete variable domain (other parts from reference TRBV5-1 and TRBJ1-5): KAGVTQTPRYLIKTRGQQVTLSCSPISGHRSVSWYQQTPGQGLQFLFEYFSETQRNKGNFPGRFSGRQFSNSRSEMNVSTLELGDSALYLCASSPLASANQPQHFGDGTRLSIL.

This clone was counted a single time. V is TRBV14 and J is TRBJ2-1, with TRBD2 matching over 7 bases. The V gene end was trimmed by 4 bases and the J gene end by 0 bases; junction bases not matched to a gene: 12. Germline assignment: CDR1 SGHDN and CDR2 FVKESK. This CDR3 is 18 amino acids long. The CDR3 DNA reads TGTGCCAGCAGCCTCCTAGGTTGGCGGGGGAGCTCCTACAATGAGCAGTTCTTC. Its translation: CASSLLGWRGSSYNEQFF.

CDR3 DNA: TGTGCCAGCAGTTTAGTTAGGGGACAGGGGTACGAGCAGTACTTC. This gives the protein CASSLVRGQGYEQYF. The chain recombines TRBV27 with TRBJ2-7; 10 nucleotides align to TRBD1. The CDR3 has 15 amino acids. Germline CDR1 reads MNHEY; CDR2 reads SMNVEV (reference sequence). V dropped 2 bases and J dropped 4; count of bases not matched to a gene: 5.

The chain combines TRBV11-2 with TRBJ2-7; TRBD2 matches 10 bases. The germline gives CDR1 SGHAT, CDR2 FQNNGV. The CDR3 totals 16 residues. After removal of 2 bases from V and 4 bases from J, the junction contained 8 bases not matched to a gene. CDR3: CASSLSASGSGYEQYF. The CDR3 region has the DNA TGTGCCAGCAGCTTATCGGCTAGCGGGAGTGGGTACGAGCAGTACTTC.

This clone was detected only a few times. At the DNA level, this CDR3 is encoded by other sequences in the same sample as well. The chain uses TRBV9 and TRBJ2-1, with 11 bases that match TRBD1. J gave up 2 bases and V 0 bases, and 1 base lay outside the gene matches. CDR3 length equals 16 residues. Per germline, CDR1 SGDLS and CDR2 YYNGEE. In DNA form, the CDR3 reads TGTGCCAGCAGCGTAGGGGGACAGGGGGCCTACAATGAGCAGTTCTTC. It translates to CASSVGGQGAYNEQFF.

V and J are TRBV28 and TRBJ2-1; D not resolved. The CDR3 totals 13 residues. Looked up from germline, CDR1 is MDHEN and CDR2 is SYDVKM. Trimming shortened V by 7 bases and J by 1 base, and 8 bases separated the two germline ends. The chain's CDR3 is CASKRVSYNEQFF. Here the CDR3 DNA reads TGTGCCAGCAAAAGAGTGTCCTACAATGAGCAGTTCTTC.

The rearrangement links TRBV7-3 to TRBJ1-1; D is ambiguous. From germline, CDR1 is SGHTA and CDR2 FQGTGA. Between the trimmed V and J ends, which lost 2 bases and 3 bases, there was a span of 19 bases. This CDR3 spans 17 amino acids. The CDR3 here is CASSLEVARQPHTEAFF. The CDR3 region has the DNA TGTGCCAGCAGCTTAGAGGTAGCCAGACAACCACACACTGAAGCTTTCTTT. Full variable domain (rest looked up from reference TRBV7-3 and TRBJ1-1): GAGVSQTPSNKVTEKGKYVELRCDPISGHTALYWYRQSLGQGPEFLIYFQGTGAADDSGLPNDRFFAVRPEGSVSTLKIQRTERGDSAVYLCASSLEVARQPHTEAFFGQGTRLTVV.

This clone was observed a few times. The chain employs TRBV7-9 and TRBJ2-7; D is perhaps TRBD2 (6 bases). The CDR3 extends over 12 amino acids. CDR1 is SEHNR and CDR2 is FQNEAQ in the germline V gene (reference sequence). With 10 bases removed from V and 3 bases from J, the gap between germline ends came to 13 bases. The CDR3 protein is CAISGEFYEQYF. The CDR3 region has the DNA TGTGCCATCTCGGGGGAATTCTACGAGCAGTACTTC.

The chain joins TRBV10-1 to TRBJ1-2; TRBD1 matches 8 bases. The CDR3 length is 16 residues. Germline loops: CDR1 WNHNN, CDR2 SYGVQD (reference sequence). J gave up 5 bases and V 0 bases, and 8 bases lay outside the gene matches. The DNA of the CDR3 is TGCGCCAGCAGTGAGTCCGGGACAGGAAACTATTATGGCTACACCTTC. This sequence encodes CASSESGTGNYYGYTF.

This clone was observed a handful of times. The chain uses TRBV10-3 and TRBJ1-2; 10 bases line up with TRBD1. Germline CDR1 reads ENHRY; CDR2 reads SYGVKD. Trimming cost V 6 bases and J 2 bases; bases outside gene matches: 12. This CDR3 is 17 amino acids long. CDR3 coding DNA: TGTGCCATCAGGGCCGGGACAGGGGACTCGCGGAACTATGGCTACACCTTC. Amino acids: CAIRAGTGDSRNYGYTF.

The chain joins TRBV2 to TRBJ1-4; 9 bases agree with TRBD1. This CDR3 region has 15 residues. Germline assignment: CDR1 SNHLY and CDR2 FYNNEI. The V gene end was trimmed by 6 bases and the J gene end by 7 bases; junction bases not matched to a gene: 9. CDR3 residues: CASSQMGTGSEKLFF. In DNA form, the CDR3 reads TGTGCCAGCAGCCAGATGGGGACAGGGAGTGAAAAACTGTTTTTT.

The V and J genes are TRBV7-2 and TRBJ2-1, with 11 bases lining up with TRBD2. CDR1 and CDR2 from the germline V gene are SGHTA and FQGNSA. V lost 5 bases and J lost 8; bases outside the gene matches: 11. CDR3 length: 16 residues. For the CDR3, the DNA is TGTGCCAGCAGCCCTACCCGACTAGCGGGGCGGGATGAGCAGTTCTTC. Translated: CASSPTRLAGRDEQFF.

The chain joins TRBV10-2 to TRBJ1-6, with D unclear. V lost 3 bases, J lost 0 bases, and 6 bases lay in between. The CDR3 length is 15 residues. CDR1 and CDR2 (germline): WSHSY, SAAADI. CDR3 in amino acids: CASSEQSSYNSPLHF. The CDR3 DNA is TGCGCCAGCAGTGAACAGAGCTCCTATAATTCACCCCTCCACTTT.

The chain has TRBV10-2 and TRBJ1-5, with 7 positions matching TRBD1. Germline CDR1 WSHSY, CDR2 SAAADI. V gave up 4 bases and J gave up 3 bases; unmatched junction bases: 6. The CDR3 length is 15 residues. CDR3 bases: TGCGCCAGCAGTGGACAGGGATCGTACAATCAGCCCCAGCATTTT. It encodes CASSGQGSYNQPQHF.

V is TRBV11-2 and J is TRBJ2-2; 9 bases map to TRBD1. Germline lookup yields CDR1 SGHAT and CDR2 FQNNGV. With 4 bases clipped from V and 3 bases from J, the junction kept 6 bases outside the gene matches. This CDR3 is built from 16 residues. CDR3 sequence reads: CASSYGTGFDTGELFF. The CDR3 DNA sequence: TGTGCCAGCAGCTACGGGACAGGGTTCGACACCGGGGAGCTGTTTTTT.

This chain links TRBV5-6 with TRBJ2-6; unclear D gene. The germline V gene has CDR1 SGHDT and CDR2 YYEEEE. The V and J ends lost 0 bases and 3 bases respectively, with 10 bases between them. This CDR3 contains 16 residues. The CDR3 protein is CASSLANYYGANVLTF. The DNA for the CDR3 is TGTGCCAGCAGCTTGGCCAATTACTATGGGGCCAACGTCCTGACTTTC.

The DNA of the CDR3 is TGTGCCAGCTCACCGTCACAAATTGGTGGCGAGCAGTACTTC. The encoded protein is CASSPSQIGGEQYF. The gene calls are TRBV18 and TRBJ2-7; D ambiguous. V dropped 3 bases and J dropped 6 bases, with 15 bases sitting between them. CDR3 length equals 14 residues. The germline V gene encodes CDR1 KGHSH and CDR2 LQKENI.

The chain employs TRBV11-2 and TRBJ2-7, with D perhaps matching TRBD1 (5 bases). The CDR3 runs 14 residues. The ends were cut back, 4 bases at V and 1 base at J, with 11 bases in the middle. Germline loops: CDR1 SGHAT, CDR2 FQNNGV. The CDR3 loop is CASSSTGFSYEQYF. The CDR3 coding sequence is TGTGCCAGCAGCTCTACAGGATTTTCCTACGAGCAGTACTTC.

The chain recombines TRBV4-1 with TRBJ2-1, with 9 bases that match TRBD2. V was pared by 3 bases and J by 6 bases, with 9 bases of the junction left unmatched. The CDR3 is made up of 16 amino acids. Germline values: CDR1 MGHRA, CDR2 YSYEKL. The CDR3 DNA reads as TGCGCCAGCAGCCAGACCGGGACTAGCAGCGGCAATGAGCAGTTCTTC. Translated: CASSQTGTSSGNEQFF.

This clone was counted only a few times. The chain carries TRBV6-5 and TRBJ2-1; TRBD2 aligns across 8 bases. The CDR3 extends over 14 amino acids. Germline V CDR1 and CDR2: MNHEY, SVGAGI. V was pared by 5 bases and J by 7 bases, with 7 bases of the junction left unmatched. The CDR3 reads CASSGQASGNEQFF. The CDR3 DNA is TGTGCCAGCAGTGGTCAGGCTAGCGGGAATGAGCAGTTCTTC.

This rearrangement joins TRBV30 to TRBJ2-3; a weak D match, TRBD1 (5 bases). With 2 bases removed from V and 4 bases from J, the gap between germline ends came to 10 bases. The CDR3 is 13 amino acids. Per the germline V gene, CDR1 is GTSNPN and CDR2 is SVGIG (reference sequence). CDR3 loop: CAWSSGNPDTQYF. CDR3 DNA sequence: TGTGCCTGGAGTTCAGGGAATCCAGATACGCAGTATTTT.

The chain has TRBV27 and TRBJ2-5, with no clear D. The J call is in doubt because the DNA end fits TRBJ2-7 better. CDR1 and CDR2 (germline): MNHEY, SMNVEV (reference sequence). This CDR3 region has 12 residues. CDR3 sequence reads: CASSSGQNEQYF. The CDR3 DNA is TGTGCCAGCAGTTCCGGGCAGAACGAGCAGTACTTC.

This clone showed up just a few times. J is TRBJ2-7 and V is TRBV9; D gene unclear. CDR3 length equals 14 residues. The germline V gene has CDR1 SGDLS and CDR2 YYNGEE. V dropped 4 bases and J dropped 2 bases, with 13 bases sitting between them. The CDR3 coding sequence is TGTGCCAGCAGCTCAAACAAATCTACCTACGAGCAGTACTTC. Translated: CASSSNKSTYEQYF.